This entry lists 20 T cell receptor beta chains sequenced from one sample in a study of T-cell memory formation after mild COVID-19. Via MiXCR, TCRdb re-called the 5' RACE reads, giving one row per CDR3 protein. The table lists around 250,000 distinct CDR3 sequences, 8% to 9.5% of them singletons. The specimen sequenced was PBMCs or a T cell subset sorted from them (not recorded which). These receptors all come from a man between 18 and 29 years old who had mild COVID-19 (a few samples of this study predate the infection). Cell type and time point are not known.

This chain joins TRBV4-2 and TRBJ2-1; no firm D call. Trimming cost V 1 base and J 9 bases, with 19 bases left between them. Germline loops: CDR1 LGHNA, CDR2 YNFKEQ. The CDR3 sequence is 16 residues long. The CDR3 DNA reads as TGTGCCAGCAGCCAAGTCAGTGTTGGGCAGGTCAGTGAGCAGTTCTTC. Protein product: CASSQVSVGQVSEQFF.

The chain employs TRBV7-2 and TRBJ2-5; either TRBD1 or TRBD2 may fit D (6 bases each). In germline, CDR1 is SGHTA, CDR2 FQGNSA. The CDR3 length is 13 residues. V dropped 5 bases and J dropped 4 bases, with 11 bases sitting between them. CDR3 sequence (DNA): TGTGCCAGCAGCCCGGGGGCGGGAGAGACCCAGTACTTC. Translated: CASSPGAGETQYF.

The chain is built from TRBV23-1 and TRBJ2-7; D uncertain. TRBV23-1 is given ORF status, its function remaining uncertain. This CDR3 region has 16 residues. The V end lost 7 bases, the J end lost 3 bases, and 22 bases lay between the germline ends. The CDR3 loop is CASMYKRAGLVYEQYV. CDR3 DNA sequence: TGCGCCAGCATGTACAAAAGGGCAGGCCTGGTCTACGAGCAGTACGTC.

This clonotype was counted between two and nine times. The rearrangement joins TRBV4-2 to TRBJ1-1; a possible D gene is TRBD1 (5 bases). CDR3 size: 14 residues. V was pared by 4 bases and J by 3 bases, with 12 bases between. Germline-derived CDR1 and CDR2 are LGHNA and YNFKEQ. CDR3 sequence: CASSPRDGHTEAFF. CDR3 DNA sequence: TGTGCCAGCAGCCCCAGGGATGGACACACTGAAGCTTTCTTT.

This clonotype was counted many times. This sequence joins TRBV24-1 and TRBJ2-2; D gene ambiguous. The V end was cut by 2 bases, the J end by 6 bases, with 0 bases between. CDR3 length: 11 amino acids. Germline V CDR1 and CDR2: KGHDR, SFDVKD. The chain's CDR3 is CATSDSGELFF. The CDR3 DNA sequence: TGTGCCACCAGTGATTCCGGGGAGCTGTTTTTT.

The gene calls are TRBV18 and TRBJ1-1, with TRBD1 matching over 8 bases. Losses at the gene ends were 0 bases for V and 0 bases for J; bases not matched to a gene: 9. Germline lookup yields CDR1 KGHSH and CDR2 LQKENI. The CDR3 runs 18 residues. In nucleotides, the CDR3 is TGTGCCAGCTCACCACCACGGGGCAACAGGGGGGTGAACACTGAAGCTTTCTTT. Its translation is CASSPPRGNRGVNTEAFF. The full variable domain, with the rest looked up from reference TRBV18 and TRBJ1-1, is NAGVMQNPRHLVRRRGQEARLRCSPMKGHSHVYWYRQLPEEGLKFMVYLQKENIIDESGMPKERFSAEFPKEGPSILRIQQVVRGDSAAYFCASSPPRGNRGVNTEAFFGQGTRLTVV.

The chain employs TRBV20-1 and TRBJ2-5, with 7 bases that match TRBD1. There are 15 residues in the CDR3. Germline values: CDR1 DFQATT, CDR2 SNEGSKA (reference sequence). V lost 1 base to trimming and J lost 2 bases; unmatched junction nucleotides: 7. The CDR3 nucleotides read TGCAGTGCTAGAGCCCCGGGACAGCTACAAGAGACCCAGTACTTC. This sequence encodes CSARAPGQLQETQYF.

This clonotype occurred a few times. The chain recombines TRBV7-2 with TRBJ2-5; D is uncertain. CDR3 length: 16 residues. Trimming shortened V by 6 bases and J by 4 bases, and 21 bases separated the two germline ends. Per germline, CDR1 SGHTA and CDR2 FQGNSA. CDR3 DNA: TGTGCCAGCAGTTTGGAACCGCGGCGCCGTCCAGAGACCCAGTACTTC. Its protein product is CASSLEPRRRPETQYF.

The genes are TRBV29-1 and TRBJ2-7; possibly TRBD1 for D (5 bases). The CDR3 sequence is 11 residues long. Trimming removed 6 bases at V and 4 bases at J, with 10 bases between. The germline V gene has CDR1 SQVTM and CDR2 ANQGSEA. In nucleotides, the CDR3 is TGCAGCGTCCACAGACAGTACGAGCAGTACTTC. Protein sequence: CSVHRQYEQYF.

This clonotype was recorded a few times. The chain's CDR3 is CAISPGQGAEQYV. In nucleotides, the CDR3 is TGTGCCATCAGCCCGGGACAGGGTGCGGAGCAGTACGTC. This chain joins TRBV10-3 and TRBJ2-7; 9 bases map to TRBD1. Per germline, CDR1 ENHRY and CDR2 SYGVKD. The CDR3 loop spans 13 amino acids. The trim removed 6 bases at V and 7 bases at J, leaving 7 bases unmatched.

The rearrangement links TRBV6-2 or TRBV6-3 to TRBJ2-1; 11 positions match TRBD2. The CDR3 extends over 16 amino acids. Germline CDR1 MNHEY, CDR2 SVGEGT. Trimming cost V 6 bases and J 7 bases; bases outside gene matches: 11. The CDR3 DNA reads as TGTGCCAGCAGCAAAATAGCGGGGGGGCTCCGGAATGAGCAGTTCTTC. Its translation: CASSKIAGGLRNEQFF.

This clonotype has only a few counts. This chain connects TRBV4-1 to TRBJ1-5, with 10 bases that match TRBD1. Looked up from germline, CDR1 is MGHRA and CDR2 is YSYEKL. Germline trimming cut 3 bases from V and 4 bases from J; bases unmatched to any gene: 6. The CDR3 covers 16 residues. The DNA for the CDR3 is TGCGCCAGCAGCCAGTGGGGGACAGGGGCAAATCAGCCCCAGCATTTT. Its protein is CASSQWGTGANQPQHF.

This clonotype appeared a few times. The gene calls are TRBV6-4 and TRBJ2-7, with a weak D call TRBD2 (5 bases). This CDR3 is built from 18 residues. The V gene lost 6 bases and the J gene lost 7 bases, with 31 bases spanning the gap. The germline V gene has CDR1 MRHNA and CDR2 SNTAGT. The CDR3 DNA follows: TGTGCCAGCAGCGCAAATAATAGCGAGGCGAGAGGAAGAGGGGAGCAGTACGTC. As protein: CASSANNSEARGRGEQYV.

This clonotype was found a few times. The V call is TRBV13, the J call TRBJ2-7; TRBD2 matches 8 bases. The CDR3 loop spans 13 amino acids. Trimming at V came to 5 bases and at J to 6 bases, leaving 6 bases not matched to a gene. Per the germline V gene, CDR1 is PRHDT and CDR2 is FYEKMQ (reference sequence). For the CDR3, the DNA is TGTGCCAGCAGCCCGAGTGCGGGAGGCGAGCAGTACTTC. Translation gives CASSPSAGGEQYF.

This clonotype came up a few times. The rearrangement uses TRBV6-1 and TRBJ2-5; TRBD2 matches at 7 bases. The V gene end was trimmed by 5 bases and the J gene end by 5 bases; junction bases not matched to a gene: 17. Germline CDR1 is MNHNS and CDR2 is SASEGT. The CDR3 spans 17 residues. The CDR3 sequence is CASSFPAGQTLGETQYF. The CDR3 DNA is TGTGCCAGCAGTTTCCCAGCGGGGCAAACCTTAGGGGAGACCCAGTACTTC.

The V and J genes are TRBV5-1 and TRBJ2-2; 8 nucleotides line up with TRBD1. CDR3 length: 17 amino acids. J lost 5 bases, V lost 0 bases, and 9 bases had no gene match. Germline lookup yields CDR1 SGHRS and CDR2 YFSETQ. The CDR3 DNA sequence: TGCGCCAGCAGCTTGGGATGGACAGGGAGGCGAACCGGGGAGCTGTTTTTT. This translates into CASSLGWTGRRTGELFF.

There are a few counts of this clonotype. The chain recombines TRBV6-5 with TRBJ2-1; 8 bases are a match to TRBD1. The CDR3 has 16 residues. The germline V gene has CDR1 MNHEY and CDR2 SVGAGI. J was trimmed by 0 bases and V by 6 bases; bases with no gene match: 7. The CDR3, as DNA: TGTGCCAGCAGACGACAGGGGTCAAGCTCCTACAATGAGCAGTTCTTC. It specifies CASRRQGSSSYNEQFF.

The gene calls are TRBV12-3 or TRBV12-4 and TRBJ2-3; 11 bases fit TRBD2. The CDR3 runs to 13 residues. Trimming took 10 bases from V and 4 from J; bases not matched to a gene: 4. The CDR3 sequence: CAITSGGSDTQYF. As DNA, the CDR3 is TGTGCCATAACTAGCGGGGGCTCAGATACGCAGTATTTT.

This clonotype was seen more than once but under ten times. V gene TRBV6-5 combines with J gene TRBJ1-2; D is uncertain. The CDR3 has 14 amino acids. Germline CDR1 reads MNHEY; CDR2 reads SVGAGI. The V and J ends lost 2 bases and 4 bases respectively, with 11 bases between them. The CDR3 DNA reads as TGTGCCAGCAGTTACCGGAATCTGGGCTATGGCTACACCTTC. Translating it yields CASSYRNLGYGYTF.

This chain uses TRBV3-1 with TRBJ2-1; D possibly matches TRBD1 or TRBD2 (6 bases each). The CDR3 sequence is 15 residues long. The V gene's germline CDR1 is LGHDT and CDR2 YNNKEL (reference sequence). The V end lost 4 bases, the J end lost 6 bases, and 16 bases lay between the germline ends. The CDR3: CASSRPTGGRNEQFF. The CDR3 bases are TGTGCCAGCAGCCGCCCAACTGGGGGGCGCAATGAGCAGTTCTTC.